Following are 5 T cell receptor beta chains from one sample sequenced in a study of blood T cell repertoires in COVID-19. The protocol was immunoSEQ multiplex PCR, while the TCRdb copy is restricted to in-frame clones and leaves out a portion. The sample records 55,000 to 75,000 clones, nearly 90% being singletons. Material: peripheral blood. These receptor sequences come from a man over 45 with active COVID-19.

This chain joins TRBV19 and TRBJ1-2; tentative D call: TRBD1 (5 bases). This CDR3 is 11 amino acids long. Trimming pared 10 bases from V and 2 bases from J, leaving 8 bases between. Germline CDR1 is LNHDA and CDR2 is SQIVND (reference sequence). This CDR3 reads CATHRNYGYTF. The CDR3 coding sequence is TGTGCCACCCACAGGAACTATGGCTACACCTTC.

The chain links TRBV4-1 to TRBJ1-2; 8 bases match TRBD1. The CDR3 spans 16 residues. Germline V lookup: CDR1 MGHRA, CDR2 YSYEKL. The V segment lost 1 base and the J segment 4 bases; nucleotides outside the gene matches: 8. This chain's CDR3 is CASSQVIRGRGYGYTF. The DNA for the CDR3 is TGCGCCAGCAGCCAAGTAATCAGGGGGCGCGGCTATGGCTACACCTTC.

The rearrangement joins TRBV29-1 to TRBJ1-1; D not resolved. The CDR3 covers 12 residues. Germline V lookup: CDR1 SQVTM, CDR2 ANQGSEA. V dropped 3 bases and J dropped 4 bases, with 9 bases sitting between them. The CDR3 DNA reads TGCAGCGTTGACAGGTTCGGCACTGAAGCTTTCTTT. Its translation is CSVDRFGTEAFF.

This chain links TRBV18 with TRBJ2-1; tentative D call: TRBD1 (5 bases). V was cut by 5 bases and J by 9 bases, with 11 bases left in between. The CDR3 extends over 12 amino acids. CDR1 and CDR2 (germline): KGHSH, LQKENI. The CDR3 coding sequence is TGTGCCAGCTCAAAAGGGGAAACTGAGCAGTTCTTC. Translation gives CASSKGETEQFF.

V gene TRBV6-5 combines with J gene TRBJ1-3; D is ambiguous. Germline CDR1 reads MNHEY; CDR2 reads SVGAGI. The CDR3 runs to 11 residues. Trimming cost V 6 bases and J 3 bases, with 3 bases left between them. This chain's CDR3 is CASRLGNTIYF. The CDR3 nucleotides are TGTGCCAGCAGACTTGGAAACACCATATATTTT.